The text below deals with one T cell receptor beta chain. Primers used in a second PCR of about 7 to 11 cycles were a sample-barcoded 5' primer and a J-beta primer mix. Every molecule of cDNA carried a tag from a template-switch adaptor with 12 random nucleotides. TCRdb analysed the 5' RACE reads with MiXCR anew, one entry per CDR3 protein. Altogether about 620,000 distinct CDR3 sequences are present, around 50% being singletons, with the ten largest covering around an eighth. This specimen belongs to a study of blood T cells in healthy people across ages. There were healthy Caucasian individuals from Russia, aged roughly 6 to 100, serving as donors. The amount of total RNA extracted per sample was at least 6 micrograms. This CDR3 is 16 amino acids long. CDR1 and CDR2 from the germline V gene are ENHRY and SYGVKD. Deletions cut 0 bases from V and 0 bases from J, with 11 bases between.

This sequence was found in an elderly woman in good health. Material for sequencing was blood. The chain couples TRBV10-3 to TRBJ1-2; D gene unclear. CDR3 protein: CAISESIVSANYGYTF. The CDR3, as DNA: TGTGCCATCAGTGAGTCGATTGTATCAGCTAACTATGGCTACACCTTC.